The 30 T cell receptor beta chains below all came from one sample that was sequenced in a study of T-cell memory formation after mild COVID-19. From the 5' RACE reads, TCRdb called clonotypes with MiXCR, one entry per CDR3 protein. Of around 160,000 distinct CDR3 sequences in the sample, 9.5% to 13% are singletons; the top ten hold roughly 3.8%. The sample consisted of PBMCs or a T cell subset sorted from them (not recorded which). The receptors derive from a man aged 18 to 29 who had mild COVID-19 (a few samples of this study predate the infection). Cell type and time point are not known.

This chain connects TRBV5-1 to TRBJ2-5; no clear D. The CDR3 extends over 14 amino acids. Germline assignment: CDR1 SGHRS and CDR2 YFSETQ. V gave up 4 bases and J gave up 4 bases, with 14 bases separating them. The CDR3 loop reads CASSLSWAGETQYF. DNA of the CDR3: TGCGCCAGCAGCCTCTCATGGGCAGGAGAGACCCAGTACTTC. Filled out from reference TRBV5-1 and TRBJ2-5, the complete variable domain reads KAGVTQTPRYLIKTRGQQVTLSCSPISGHRSVSWYQQTPGQGLQFLFEYFSETQRNKGNFPGRFSGRQFSNSRSEMNVSTLELGDSALYLCASSLSWAGETQYFGPGTRLLVL.

This clonotype was seen more than once but under ten times. This chain links TRBV3-1 with TRBJ1-1; the D is unclear. Trimming left V 1 base short and J 4 bases short, with 16 bases between. Germline V gives CDR1 LGHDT, CDR2 YNNKEL (reference sequence). The CDR3 sequence is 16 residues long. The CDR3: CASSQGRPRESTEAFF. CDR3 nucleotide sequence: TGTGCCAGCAGCCAAGGCCGACCAAGGGAGAGCACTGAAGCTTTCTTT. The full variable domain, with the rest looked up from reference TRBV3-1 and TRBJ1-1, is DTAVSQTPKYLVTQMGNDKSIKCEQNLGHDTMYWYKQDSKKFLKIMFSYNNKELIINETVPNRFSPKSPDKAHLNLHINSLELGDSAVYFCASSQGRPRESTEAFFGQGTRLTVV.

This clonotype was found a few times. DNA for the CDR3: TGTGCCAGTTGGACAGGGAGGAATGAGCAGTTCTTC. Its translation: CASWTGRNEQFF. This chain joins TRBV6-5 and TRBJ2-1; TRBD1 matches 8 bases. This CDR3 comprises 12 residues. The J segment lost 7 bases and the V segment lost 9 bases, leaving 5 bases of the junction unmatched. The germline V gene has CDR1 MNHEY and CDR2 SVGAGI.

This clonotype was counted only a few times. V usage is TRBV27 and J usage is TRBJ2-7; the D gene is possibly TRBD2 (5 bases). The CDR3 runs to 16 residues. CDR1 MNHEY and CDR2 SMNVEV come from the germline V gene (reference sequence). V lost 3 bases, J lost 2 bases, and 17 bases lay in between. The CDR3 DNA is TGTGCCAGCAGTTTCAAGTTTGGAGGCAGTACCTACGAGCAGTACTTC. Translated, it gives CASSFKFGGSTYEQYF.

The rearrangement joins TRBV10-3 to TRBJ1-3, with TRBD1 identical over 7 bases. Looked up from germline, CDR1 is ENHRY and CDR2 is SYGVKD. This CDR3 is 14 amino acids long. The trim removed 5 bases at V and 4 bases at J, leaving 5 bases unmatched. The DNA of the CDR3 is TGTGCCATCAGTACAGGGGTCTACGGAAACACCATATATTTT. Translating gives CAISTGVYGNTIYF.

The table lists this clonotype with many counts. The rearrangement joins TRBV2 to TRBJ2-5, with D unresolved. Trimming pared 4 bases from V and 5 bases from J, leaving 2 bases between. CDR3 length equals 10 residues. Looked up from germline, CDR1 is SNHLY and CDR2 is FYNNEI. Written as DNA, the CDR3 is TGTGCCAGCAGTGTGGAGACCCAGTACTTC. Translated, it gives CASSVETQYF.

This clonotype was picked up a small number of times. V gene TRBV18 combines with J gene TRBJ1-6, with 8 bases matching TRBD1. V gave up 4 bases and J gave up 5 bases; unmatched junction bases: 10. CDR1 KGHSH and CDR2 LQKENI come from the germline V gene. The CDR3 runs 17 residues. Here the CDR3 DNA reads TGTGCCAGCTCACGACCAGGGGGCCGTGGGGATAATTCACCCCTCCACTTT. Translated, it gives CASSRPGGRGDNSPLHF.

The sample holds a few counts of this clonotype. The chain couples TRBV7-9 to TRBJ1-1; D unresolved. Germline CDR1 reads SEHNR; CDR2 reads FQNEAQ (reference sequence). Trimming left V 2 bases short and J 1 base short, with 8 bases between. This CDR3 is 14 amino acids long. CDR3 sequence reads: CASSLLNGNTEAFF. The CDR3 nucleotides read TGTGCCAGCAGCTTACTAAACGGGAACACTGAAGCTTTCTTT.

This clonotype was recorded many times. The chain uses TRBV3-1 and TRBJ1-1; D gene uncertain. This CDR3 contains 14 residues. Germline V CDR1 and CDR2: LGHDT, YNNKEL (reference sequence). The V and J ends lost 0 bases and 3 bases respectively, with 8 bases between them. The CDR3 spells CASSQDFRDTEAFF. The CDR3 nucleotides read TGTGCCAGCAGCCAAGATTTCCGGGACACTGAAGCTTTCTTT.

The CDR3 DNA reads TGTGCCAGCAGCAACCCCCAGGATACGCAGTATTTT. Amino acids: CASSNPQDTQYF. The chain joins TRBV7-2 to TRBJ2-3, with no clear D. V lost 5 bases to trimming and J lost 6 bases, with 9 bases between them. CDR3 length: 12 amino acids. CDR1 and CDR2 from the germline V gene are SGHTA and FQGNSA.

This sequence joins TRBV29-1 and TRBJ2-2; 8 positions agree with TRBD1. There are 16 residues in the CDR3. Germline-derived CDR1 and CDR2 are SQVTM and ANQGSEA. V was clipped by 0 bases and J by 3 bases; unmatched bases: 6. The CDR3 region has the DNA TGCAGCGTTGAAGATAAGGCAGGGGGCCACACCGGGGAGCTGTTTTTT. Translated: CSVEDKAGGHTGELFF.

This clonotype was observed a few times. The chain uses TRBV3-1 and TRBJ2-1, with D perhaps TRBD2 (6 bases). V lost 3 bases and J lost 7, with 22 bases in between. CDR1 and CDR2 from the germline V gene are LGHDT and YNNKEL (reference sequence). The length of the CDR3 is 17 residues. The CDR3 loop is CASSHNRDPRGRNEQFF. The DNA of the CDR3 is TGTGCCAGCAGCCATAACCGGGACCCCCGGGGGAGGAATGAGCAGTTCTTC.

This clonotype has just a few counts. The chain carries TRBV7-9 and TRBJ1-5, with D perhaps matching TRBD1 (5 bases). Looked up from germline, CDR1 is SEHNR and CDR2 is FQNEAQ (reference sequence). V lost 6 bases to trimming and J lost 9 bases, with 12 bases between them. This CDR3 comprises 12 residues. CDR3 coding DNA: TGTGCCAGCAGTCGGCAGGGACCGCCCCAGCATTTT. It specifies CASSRQGPPQHF.

This clonotype was counted between two and nine times. This chain uses TRBV13 with TRBJ1-6; 10 positions match TRBD1. The CDR3 sequence is 14 residues long. The junction had 2 bases not matched to a gene; V was cut back by 3 bases and J by 9 bases. Looked up from germline, CDR1 is PRHDT and CDR2 is FYEKMQ (reference sequence). DNA for the CDR3: TGTGCCAGCAGCTTCGACAGGGGGCTTTCACCCCTCCACTTT. This codes for CASSFDRGLSPLHF.

This clonotype was picked up a small number of times. V and J are TRBV30 and TRBJ2-1, with D perhaps assigned TRBD1 or TRBD2 (5 bases each). Germline V gene lookup returns CDR1 GTSNPN and CDR2 SVGIG (reference sequence). Deletions cut 2 bases from V and 0 bases from J, with 11 bases between. This CDR3 comprises 15 residues. This chain's CDR3 is CAWSRGTSSYNEQFF. For the CDR3, the DNA is TGTGCCTGGAGTAGGGGCACTAGCTCCTACAATGAGCAGTTCTTC.

This chain connects TRBV25-1 to TRBJ1-2; D possibly corresponds to TRBD1 (5 bases). Germline V gene sequence: CDR1 MGHDK, CDR2 SYGVNS. This CDR3 comprises 14 residues. The germline V and J ends were trimmed by 3 bases and 10 bases, with 18 bases remaining between them. The CDR3 loop reads CASSEITEGLPYTF. The CDR3 DNA reads TGTGCCAGCAGTGAGATTACTGAGGGGTTACCCTACACCTTC.

Only a few counts were recorded for this clonotype. CDR3 sequence (DNA): TGCGCCAGCAGCCAACTCCTGGGCGGCGCGGAGACCCAGTACTTC. It specifies CASSQLLGGAETQYF. V gene TRBV4-1 combines with J gene TRBJ2-5; D gene ambiguous. CDR1 is MGHRA and CDR2 is YSYEKL in the germline V gene. V was trimmed by 2 bases and J by 5 bases, leaving 15 bases between them. The CDR3 consists of 15 residues.

The chain employs TRBV2 and TRBJ1-5; D gene unclear. CDR1 and CDR2 from the germline V gene are SNHLY and FYNNEI. The CDR3 totals 13 residues. V lost 9 bases, J lost 4 bases, and 13 bases lay in between. CDR3 residues: CASTLAENQPQHF. CDR3 sequence (DNA): TGTGCCAGTACCCTAGCAGAGAATCAGCCCCAGCATTTT.

The V gene is TRBV4-3, the J gene TRBJ1-2; D gene uncertain. CDR1 and CDR2 (germline): LGHNA, YSLEER. The V and J ends lost 5 bases and 7 bases respectively, with 20 bases between them. The CDR3 is 15 residues long. The CDR3 region is CASSNGVGRGGGYTF. CDR3 nucleotides: TGCGCCAGCAGCAATGGGGTTGGACGGGGAGGTGGCTACACCTTC.

This clonotype was recorded many times. The gene calls are TRBV4-3 and TRBJ1-6; D gene ambiguous. Trimming removed 4 bases from V and 0 bases from J, with 4 bases in between. The CDR3 is 14 residues long. The germline gives CDR1 LGHNA, CDR2 YSLEER. CDR3 protein: CASSRDSYNSPLHF. The DNA of the CDR3 is TGCGCCAGCAGCCGCGACTCCTATAATTCACCCCTCCACTTT.

This clonotype has a handful of counts. The chain is built from TRBV7-2 and TRBJ2-1; unclear D gene. From germline, CDR1 is SGHTA and CDR2 FQGNSA. This CDR3 region has 13 residues. Trimming cost V 1 base and J 6 bases, with 7 bases left between them. The CDR3 region is CASSLETLNEQFF. In DNA, the CDR3 is TGTGCCAGCAGCTTAGAAACGCTCAATGAGCAGTTCTTC.

The genes are TRBV6-5 and TRBJ2-7, with TRBD2 matching over 7 bases. This CDR3 is 14 amino acids long. V lost 5 bases to trimming and J lost 3 bases; unmatched junction nucleotides: 7. Germline V gives CDR1 MNHEY, CDR2 SVGAGI. CDR3 in DNA: TGTGCCAGCAGTAGCGGGGCGAACCGCTACGAGCAGTACTTC. The encoded protein is CASSSGANRYEQYF.

The chain recombines TRBV19 with TRBJ2-7, with 11 nucleotides matching TRBD1. V lost 6 bases, J lost 4 bases, and 8 bases stayed unmatched. This CDR3 contains 15 residues. Germline V lookup: CDR1 LNHDA, CDR2 SQIVND (reference sequence). The CDR3 DNA is TGTGCCAGTAGCAGGACAGGGGGCGGAGGGTACGAGCAGTACTTC. Protein sequence: CASSRTGGGGYEQYF.

The chain employs TRBV4-1 and TRBJ2-5; D is unresolved. CDR3 length: 14 residues. Germline V gives CDR1 MGHRA, CDR2 YSYEKL. V shed 0 bases and J shed 5 bases, with 10 bases lying between them. CDR3 nucleotide sequence: TGCGCCAGCAGCCAAGATATAAGTTTCGAGACCCAGTACTTC. It translates to CASSQDISFETQYF.

Only a few counts were recorded for this clonotype. The gene calls are TRBV30 and TRBJ2-7; D is uncertain. With 5 bases removed from V and 2 bases from J, the gap between germline ends came to 13 bases. Germline CDR1 and CDR2: GTSNPN and SVGIG (reference sequence). The CDR3 consists of 13 residues. Here the CDR3 DNA reads TGTGCCTGGGGGATGACGGTAACCTACGAGCAGTACTTC. It translates to CAWGMTVTYEQYF.

The chain combines TRBV16 with TRBJ2-4; D is ambiguous. CDR3 length: 17 amino acids. Trimming stripped 0 bases from V and 0 bases from J, with 12 bases between. The germline gives CDR1 KGHSY, CDR2 FQNENV. CDR3 coding DNA: TGTGCCAGCAGCCAATCGGGTGGCGGCCTAGCCAAAAACATTCAGTACTTC. This codes for CASSQSGGGLAKNIQYF.

V and J are TRBV5-1 and TRBJ2-7; TRBD2 agrees at 14 bases. V lost 4 bases to trimming and J lost 6 bases; unmatched junction nucleotides: 6. Per germline, CDR1 SGHRS and CDR2 YFSETQ. The CDR3 is 15 amino acids. CDR3 sequence (DNA): TGCGCCAGCAGCGAGGGACTAGCGGGGGAACGCGAGCAGTACTTC. Residues: CASSEGLAGEREQYF.

This clonotype was detected ten times or more. V usage is TRBV29-1 and J usage is TRBJ1-2, with no clear D. The CDR3 is made up of 11 amino acids. V was clipped by 4 bases and J by 8 bases, with 11 bases between them. Germline CDR1 reads SQVTM; CDR2 reads ANQGSEA. The DNA of the CDR3 is TGCAGCGTTGCCGCTGACACCGGCTACACCTTC. Translated, it gives CSVAADTGYTF.

This clonotype was detected ten times or more. The chain combines TRBV11-2 with TRBJ2-4; 12 nucleotides match TRBD2. CDR1 is SGHAT and CDR2 is FQNNGV in the germline V gene. J gave up 4 bases and V 2 bases, and 0 bases lay outside the gene matches. This CDR3 has 15 residues. CDR3 DNA sequence: TGTGCCAGCAGCTTACTAGCGGGGGGGAAAAACATTCAGTACTTC. Its translation: CASSLLAGGKNIQYF.

The rearrangement joins TRBV7-6 to TRBJ2-7; D is unresolved. Trimming stripped 1 base from V and 3 bases from J, with 7 bases between. The germline V gene has CDR1 SGHVS and CDR2 FNYEAQ. This CDR3 has 13 residues. The CDR3 protein is CASSLGGNYEQYF. Written as DNA, the CDR3 is TGTGCCAGCAGCTTAGGCGGAAACTACGAGCAGTACTTC.